The 9 T cell receptor beta chains below all came from one sample that was sequenced in a study of shared clonotypes between healthy human individuals. Clones were read by immunoSEQ multiplex PCR, and TCRdb kept only the in-frame ones, dropping some. The profile covers about 2 million clones, with just under 95% appearing a single time and about 1.1% taken by the ten largest. Naive CD8 cells, CD45RO-negative and positively selected for CCR7, excluded terminally differentiated effector memory CD45RA+ cells. Sequenced material: naive CD8+ T cells sorted from blood. The receptors stem from a man younger than 30 in good health.

V usage is TRBV7-9 and J usage is TRBJ1-2, with D hard to call. CDR3 length: 17 residues. Germline V gives CDR1 SEHNR, CDR2 FQNEAQ (reference sequence). The ends were cut back, 2 bases at V and 0 bases at J, with 16 bases in the middle. CDR3 in DNA: TGTGCCAGCAGCTTAAATCCTTCGACGGATACTAACTATGGCTACACCTTC. Translated: CASSLNPSTDTNYGYTF.

As to this clone: This sample also contains other DNA sequences that code for the same CDR3. The CDR3 DNA reads as TGTGCCAGCAGCCTCGGACAGGAAGAGACCCAGTACTTC. Its protein is CASSLGQEETQYF. V gene TRBV13 combines with J gene TRBJ2-5; 7 bases match TRBD1. The ends lost 5 bases at V and 3 bases at J; junction bases unmatched: 3. The CDR3 runs 13 residues. Germline loops: CDR1 PRHDT, CDR2 FYEKMQ (reference sequence).

This clone was picked up one time. The CDR3 bases are TGTGCCAGCAGTGAAGCGTCGGCATGGTCCTATAATTCACCCCTCCACTTT. Translating gives CASSEASAWSYNSPLHF. The J gene is TRBJ1-6, the V gene TRBV6-1, with D hard to call. This CDR3 is built from 17 residues. V was shortened by 0 bases and J by 1 base, with 10 bases between the two germline ends. Per the germline V gene, CDR1 is MNHNS and CDR2 is SASEGT.

The V call is TRBV10-2, the J call TRBJ2-3; no firm D call. Trimming pared 0 bases from V and 0 bases from J, leaving 10 bases between. The germline CDR1 and CDR2 sequences are WSHSY and SAAADI. The CDR3 is 16 amino acids. CDR3 bases: TGCGCCAGCAGTGAGTCTTGGGGTCTAAGCACAGATACGCAGTATTTT. It yields the protein CASSESWGLSTDTQYF.

The gene calls are TRBV6-1 and TRBJ2-7; D call uncertain. CDR3 length equals 13 residues. CDR1 MNHNS and CDR2 SASEGT come from the germline V gene. V was shortened by 7 bases and J by 7 bases, with 17 bases between the two germline ends. The CDR3 bases are TGTGCCAGCAATACGGGTTACTACGAAGAGCAGTACTTC. This codes for CASNTGYYEEQYF.

Points on this clone: Distinct nucleotide sequences in the sample also encode this CDR3. This chain joins TRBV10-3 and TRBJ2-6; D remains ambiguous. The V gene's germline CDR1 is ENHRY and CDR2 SYGVKD. Trimming removed 2 bases from V and 1 base from J, with 3 bases in between. This CDR3 has 14 amino acids. The CDR3 bases are TGTGCCATCAGTGAGGGGTCTGGGGCCAACGTCCTGACTTTC. It yields the protein CAISEGSGANVLTF.

This rearrangement joins TRBV11-2 to TRBJ2-7, with 13 bases identical to TRBD2. Trimming took 3 bases from V and 4 from J; bases not matched to a gene: 6. Germline CDR1 and CDR2: SGHAT and FQNNGV. This CDR3 is 16 amino acids long. The CDR3 sequence is CASSLTSGGPRYEQYF. For the CDR3, the DNA is TGTGCCAGCAGCTTGACTAGCGGGGGGCCCCGATACGAGCAGTACTTC.

The chain recombines TRBV29-1 with TRBJ2-3; 9 nucleotides agree with TRBD2. The germline CDR1 and CDR2 sequences are SQVTM and ANQGSEA. This CDR3 is built from 16 residues. With V trimmed by 1 base and J by 0 bases, 5 bases remained unmatched. The CDR3 nucleotides are TGCAGCGTTGAAGGACTAGCGGATCTAAGCACAGATACGCAGTATTTT. Its translation: CSVEGLADLSTDTQYF.

The sample holds one count of this clone. This rearrangement joins TRBV10-2 to TRBJ1-3; TRBD1 matches at 11 bases. Unmatched junction bases numbered 7, after V lost 3 bases and J lost 3 bases. This CDR3 region has 17 residues. CDR1 and CDR2 (germline): WSHSY, SAAADI. The CDR3 nucleotides read TGCGCCAGCAGTGACGGGACAGGGGGACCGGTTGGAAACACCATATATTTT. Encoded protein: CASSDGTGGPVGNTIYF.